The 4 T cell receptor beta chains in this list originate from one sample, sequenced in a study of cytomegalovirus exposure and HLA in healthy donors. Vbeta (60) and Jbeta (13) primers were used in the PCR. Produced via immunoSEQ multiplex PCR; TCRdb's table is partial and in-frame only. The table shows 100,000 to 150,000 clones, with 77% occurring only once. Sequencing used PBMCs. The receptors originated from a male donor in good health and CMV-seropositive.

This chain connects TRBV18 to TRBJ2-7; no reliable D call. The germline V gene has CDR1 KGHSH and CDR2 LQKENI. Trimming pared 0 bases from V and 0 bases from J, leaving 6 bases between. This CDR3 is 14 amino acids long. CDR3 in amino acids: CASSPPTPSYEQYF. CDR3 bases: TGTGCCAGCTCACCACCGACACCCTCCTACGAGCAGTACTTC. Complete variable domain (other parts from reference TRBV18 and TRBJ2-7): NAGVMQNPRHLVRRRGQEARLRCSPMKGHSHVYWYRQLPEEGLKFMVYLQKENIIDESGMPKERFSAEFPKEGPSILRIQQVVRGDSAAYFCASSPPTPSYEQYFGPGTRLTVT.

Written as DNA, the CDR3 is TGTGCCAGCAGTGAAGTGCACTGCACCTTC. Protein product: CASSEVHCTF. The V gene is TRBV2, the J gene TRBJ1-2; D remains ambiguous. Germline V lookup: CDR1 SNHLY, CDR2 FYNNEI. This CDR3 spans 10 amino acids. V lost 1 base to trimming and J lost 13 bases, with 7 bases between them.

About this clone: The germline gene is not matched at one end of the junction; a read error may be the cause. V is TRBV7-9 and J is TRBJ1-2; 8 bases agree with TRBD1. The germline V gene has CDR1 SEHNR and CDR2 FQNEAQ (reference sequence). The CDR3 runs 15 residues. The DNA for the CDR3 is TGTTCCAGCAGCTTGGCGACAGGGGTGGATGAGGGCTACACCTTC. It specifies CSSSLATGVDEGYTF.

The chain links TRBV27 to TRBJ2-1; D is ambiguous. This CDR3 is built from 13 residues. The ends were cut back, 0 bases at V and 3 bases at J, with 3 bases in the middle. Looked up from germline, CDR1 is MNHEY and CDR2 is SMNVEV (reference sequence). CDR3 in amino acids: CASSLSHYNEQFF. The CDR3 DNA follows: TGTGCCAGCAGTTTATCCCACTACAATGAGCAGTTCTTC.